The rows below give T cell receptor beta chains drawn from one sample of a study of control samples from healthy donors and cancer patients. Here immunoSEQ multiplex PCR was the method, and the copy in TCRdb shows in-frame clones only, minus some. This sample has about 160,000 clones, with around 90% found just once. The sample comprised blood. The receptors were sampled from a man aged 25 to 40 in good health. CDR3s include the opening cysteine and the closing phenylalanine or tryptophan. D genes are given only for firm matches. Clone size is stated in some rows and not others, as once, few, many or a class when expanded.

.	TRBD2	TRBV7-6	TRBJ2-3	CASSFETSGTRIPTDTQYF	TGTGCCAGCAGCTTTGAAACTAGCGGGACCCGGATCCCCACAGATACGCAGTATTTT
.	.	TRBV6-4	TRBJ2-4	CASSVGGRGNIQYF	TGTGCCAGCAGTGTTGGAGGCAGGGGCAACATTCAGTACTTC
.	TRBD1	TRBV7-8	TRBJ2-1	CASSPRRGTGGGNEQFF	TGTGCCAGCAGCCCTCGCCGCGGGACAGGGGGAGGAAATGAGCAGTTCTTC
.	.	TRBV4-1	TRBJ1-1	CASQISGSAMNTEAFF	TGCGCCAGCCAGATCAGTGGGTCTGCGATGAACACTGAAGCTTTCTTT
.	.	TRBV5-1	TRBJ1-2	CASSPGQENYGYTF	TGCGCCAGCAGCCCGGGGCAGGAGAACTATGGCTACACCTTC
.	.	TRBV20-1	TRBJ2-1	CSARLVTEQFF	TGCAGTGCTAGACTGGTCACCGAGCAGTTCTTC
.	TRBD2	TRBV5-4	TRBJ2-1	CASSFVSGRGEQFF	TGTGCCAGCAGCTTCGTAAGCGGGAGGGGAGAGCAGTTCTTC
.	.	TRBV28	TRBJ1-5	CASSLVNQPQHF	TGTGCCAGCAGTTTAGTGAATCAGCCCCAGCATTTT
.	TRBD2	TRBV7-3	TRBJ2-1	CASSVGTSGNNEQFF	TGTGCCAGCAGCGTAGGGACTAGCGGTAACAATGAGCAGTTCTTC
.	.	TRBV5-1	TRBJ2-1	CASSPGGPQDEQFF	TGCGCCAGCAGCCCCGGAGGTCCCCAGGATGAGCAGTTCTTC
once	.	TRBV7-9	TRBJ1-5	CASSLGEGSNQPQHF	TGTGCCAGCAGCTTAGGGGAAGGCAGTAATCAGCCCCAGCATTTT
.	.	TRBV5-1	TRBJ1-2	CASSMERGYGYTF	TGCGCCAGCAGCATGGAGAGAGGCTATGGCTACACCTTC
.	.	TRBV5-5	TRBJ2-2	CASTIFPGENTGELFF	TGTGCCAGCACCATCTTCCCAGGGGAGAACACCGGGGAGCTGTTTTTT
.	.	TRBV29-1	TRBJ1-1	CSVGLANTEAFF	TGCAGTGTCGGATTGGCGAACACTGAAGCTTTCTTT
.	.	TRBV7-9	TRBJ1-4	CASSPGQYATNEKLFF	TGTGCCAGCAGCCCCGGACAGTATGCAACTAATGAAAAACTGTTTTTT
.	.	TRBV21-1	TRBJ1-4	CASSASVGLFNEKLFF	TGTGCCAGCAGCGCCTCAGTGGGACTGTTTAATGAAAAACTGTTTTTT
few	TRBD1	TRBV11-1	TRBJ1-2	CASGQGERRGYTF	TGTGCCAGCGGACAGGGGGAACGACGTGGCTACACCTTC
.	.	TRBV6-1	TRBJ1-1	CASSEPDQAWQGNVEAFF	TGTGCCAGCAGTGAACCGGACCAGGCGTGGCAGGGAAATGTTGAAGCTTTCTTT
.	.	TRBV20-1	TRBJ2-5	CSAVKETQYF	TGCAGTGCGGTAAAGGAGACCCAGTACTTC
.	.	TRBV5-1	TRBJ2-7	CASSLVGGYNYEQYF	TGCGCCAGCAGCTTGGTGGGGGGTTATAACTACGAGCAGTACTTC
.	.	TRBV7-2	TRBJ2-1	CASSNRPSGVHNEQFF	TGTGCCAGCAGCAATAGACCCTCGGGGGTACACAATGAGCAGTTCTTC
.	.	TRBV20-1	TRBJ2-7	CSASRGRPLSYEQYF	TGCAGTGCTAGTCGGGGGAGGCCGCTATCCTACGAGCAGTACTTC
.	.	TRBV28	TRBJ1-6	CASSFRGSPLHF	TGTGCCAGCAGTTTTAGAGGTTCACCCCTCCACTTT
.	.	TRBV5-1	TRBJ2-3	CASSLALSGDTQYF	TGCGCCAGCAGCTTGGCCCTAAGCGGGGATACGCAGTATTTT
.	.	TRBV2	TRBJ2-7	CASRGMDLLDEQYF	TGTGCCAGCAGGGGGATGGATCTCCTGGACGAGCAGTACTTC
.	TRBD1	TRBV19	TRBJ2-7	CASSIYGTGNDEQYF	TGTGCCAGTAGTATTTATGGGACAGGGAATGACGAGCAGTACTTC
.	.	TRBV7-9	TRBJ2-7	CASSFSGYEQYF	TGTGCCAGCAGCTTCTCGGGGTACGAGCAGTACTTC
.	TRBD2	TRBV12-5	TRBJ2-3	CAREVAGAVDTQYF	TGTGCTAGGGAGGTAGCGGGAGCTGTAGATACGCAGTATTTT
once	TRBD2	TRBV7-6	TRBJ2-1	CASSLALAGGYNEQFF	TGTGCCAGCAGCTTAGCACTAGCGGGAGGGTACAATGAGCAGTTCTTC
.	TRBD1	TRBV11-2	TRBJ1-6	CASSLGVDRVGNSPLHF	TGTGCCAGCAGCTTAGGTGTTGACAGGGTGGGCAATTCACCCCTCCACTTT
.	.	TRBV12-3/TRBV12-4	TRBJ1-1	CASSFSALTEAFF	TGTGCCAGCAGTTTCTCCGCACTTACTGAAGCTTTCTTT
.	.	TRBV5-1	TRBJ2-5	CASSSRPGGEETQYF	TGCGCCAGCAGTTCCCGACCGGGGGGCGAAGAGACCCAGTACTTC
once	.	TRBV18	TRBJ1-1	CASSSRSGGMSAFF	TGTGCCAGCTCATCCCGGTCGGGAGGGATGAGTGCTTTCTTT
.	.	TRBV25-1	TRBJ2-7	CASSDRPLSYEQYF	TGTGCCAGCAGTGACAGGCCTCTTTCCTACGAGCAGTACTTC
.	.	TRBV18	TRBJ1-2	CASSPGGNYGYTF	TGTGCCAGCTCACCAGGGGGTAACTATGGCTACACCTTC
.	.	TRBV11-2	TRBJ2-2	CASSYGGQNTGELFF	TGTGCCAGCAGCTATGGGGGCCAGAACACCGGGGAGCTGTTTTTT
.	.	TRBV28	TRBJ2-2	CASSWAPSTPLNTGELFF	TGTGCCAGCAGTTGGGCCCCCTCCACCCCGTTAAACACCGGGGAGCTGTTTTTT
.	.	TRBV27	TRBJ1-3	CASSFWPHTIYF	TGTGCCAGCAGTTTTTGGCCCCACACCATATATTTT
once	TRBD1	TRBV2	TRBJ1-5	CASSADRGGYSNQPQHF	TGTGCCAGCAGCGCGGACAGGGGGGGATATAGCAATCAGCCCCAGCATTTT
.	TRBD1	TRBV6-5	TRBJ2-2	CASRPQGTGELFF	TGTGCCAGCAGACCACAGGGGACCGGGGAGCTGTTTTTT
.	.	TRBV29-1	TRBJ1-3	CSVGEIGNTIYF	TGCAGCGTTGGAGAAATAGGAAACACCATATATTTT
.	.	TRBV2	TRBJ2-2	CASRQVRVGELFF	TGTGCCTCCCGGCAGGTTAGGGTCGGGGAGCTGTTTTTT
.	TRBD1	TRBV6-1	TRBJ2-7	CASSEWDTALGGQGSFNSYEQYF	TGTGCCAGCAGTGAATGGGATACTGCGCTTGGGGGACAGGGGTCTTTTAACTCCTACGAGCAGTACTTC
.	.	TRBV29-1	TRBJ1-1	CSVDGLNTEAFF	TGCAGCGTTGATGGTTTGAACACTGAAGCTTTCTTT
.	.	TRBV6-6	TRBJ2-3	CATRRDFTDTQYF	TGTGCCACCCGACGGGACTTCACAGATACGCAGTATTTT
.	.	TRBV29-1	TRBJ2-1	CSVVGGWPVRLFF	TGCAGCGTCGTCGGGGGTTGGCCGGTGCGGTTGTTCTTC
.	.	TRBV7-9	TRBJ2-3	CASTGGNTDTQYF	TGTGCCAGCACCGGAGGGAACACAGATACGCAGTATTTT
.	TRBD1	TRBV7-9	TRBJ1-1	CASSHPGQARGTEAFF	TGTGCCAGCAGCCACCCCGGACAGGCCAGGGGCACTGAAGCTTTCTTT
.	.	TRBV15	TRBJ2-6	CATSRATQSGANVLTF	TGTGCCACCAGCAGAGCCACCCAATCTGGGGCCAACGTCCTGACTTTC
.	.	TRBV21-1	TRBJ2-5	CASSPPETQYF	TGTGCCAGCAGCCCCCCAGAGACCCAGTACTTC
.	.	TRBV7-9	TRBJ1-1	CASSLWGARGSDTEAFF	TGTGCCAGCAGCTTATGGGGGGCGAGGGGATCGGACACTGAAGCTTTCTTT
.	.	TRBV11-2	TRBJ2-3	CASTLSPPGQYF	TGTGCCAGCACCTTATCCCCCCCGGGGCAGTATTTT
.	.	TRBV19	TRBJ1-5	CASSIAAGRQPQHF	TGTGCCAGTAGTATAGCGGCAGGGCGCCAGCCCCAGCATTTT
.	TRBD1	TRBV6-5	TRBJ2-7	CASSYSRGRGYEQYF	TGTGCCAGCAGTTACTCTAGGGGCAGGGGGTACGAGCAGTACTTC
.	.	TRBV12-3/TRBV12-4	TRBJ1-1	CASSPDRWIAFF	TGTGCCAGCAGCCCCGACAGGTGGATAGCTTTCTTT
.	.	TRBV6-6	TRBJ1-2	CASSHLRDTLNYYGYTF	TGTGCCAGCAGTCACCTCCGGGACACCCTAAATTACTATGGCTACACCTTC
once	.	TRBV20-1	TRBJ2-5	CSASDQGETQYF	TGCAGTGCTAGTGACCAGGGAGAGACCCAGTACTTC
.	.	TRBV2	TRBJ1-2	CASSLDRNYGYTF	TGTGCCAGCAGTTTGGACAGAAACTATGGCTACACCTTC
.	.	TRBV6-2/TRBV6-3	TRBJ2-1	CASSYPGPHNEQFF	TGTGCCAGCAGTTACCCGGGACCCCACAATGAGCAGTTCTTC